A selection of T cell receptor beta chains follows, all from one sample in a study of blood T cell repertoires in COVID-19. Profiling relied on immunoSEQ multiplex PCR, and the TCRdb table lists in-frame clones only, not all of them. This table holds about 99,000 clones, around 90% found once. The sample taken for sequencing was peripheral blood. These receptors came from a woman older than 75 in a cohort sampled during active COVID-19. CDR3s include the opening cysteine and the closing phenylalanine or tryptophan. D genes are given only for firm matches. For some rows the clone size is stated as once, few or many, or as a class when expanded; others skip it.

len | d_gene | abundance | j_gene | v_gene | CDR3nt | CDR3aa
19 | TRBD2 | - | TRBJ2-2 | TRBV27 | TGTGCCAGCAGTTTTAAAGTAGGGACTAGCGGGGGAGGTGCCGGGGAGCTGTTTTTT | CASSFKVGTSGGGAGELFF
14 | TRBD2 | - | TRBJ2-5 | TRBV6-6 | TGTGCCAGCAGTTATGGACTAGCGGGAGAGACCCAGTACTTC | CASSYGLAGETQYF
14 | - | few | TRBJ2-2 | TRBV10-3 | TGTGCCATCAGTGCCCCGGTCTCGACCGGGGAGCTGTTTTTT | CAISAPVSTGELFF
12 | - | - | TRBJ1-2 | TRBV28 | TGTGCCAGCAGCTCAGGGCCCTATGGCTACACCTTC | CASSSGPYGYTF
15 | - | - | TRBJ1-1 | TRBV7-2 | TGTGCCAGCAGCTTATCCGGGGGTCTGAACACTGAAGCTTTCTTT | CASSLSGGLNTEAFF
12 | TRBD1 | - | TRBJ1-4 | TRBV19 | TGTGCCAGCAGGGGGATCAATGAAAAACTGTTTTTT | CASRGINEKLFF
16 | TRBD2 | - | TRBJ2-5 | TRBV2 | TGTGCCAGCAGGGAAGCGGGACTTGGGTCCAGCGAGACCCAGTACTTC | CASREAGLGSSETQYF
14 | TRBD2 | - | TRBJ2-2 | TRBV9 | TGTGCCAGCAGGCGACTAGCGGGGGCCGGGGAGCTGTTTTTT | CASRRLAGAGELFF
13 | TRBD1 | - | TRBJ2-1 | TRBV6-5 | TGTGCCAGCAGGAGACAGGGGGCGGGTGAGCAGTTCTTC | CASRRQGAGEQFF
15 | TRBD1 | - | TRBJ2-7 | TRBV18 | TGTGCCAGCTCACTCCCCGGGACAGGGACCTACGAGCAGTACTTC | CASSLPGTGTYEQYF
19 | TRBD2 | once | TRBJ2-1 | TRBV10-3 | TGTGCCATCAGTAGAGGACTAGCGGGGGGCCAAAGCTCCTACAATGAGCAGTTCTTC | CAISRGLAGGQSSYNEQFF
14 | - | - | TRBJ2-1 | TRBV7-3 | TGTGCCAGCAGCCCTGACAGGCTCTACAATGAGCAGTTCTTC | CASSPDRLYNEQFF
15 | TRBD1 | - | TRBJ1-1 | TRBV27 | TGTGCCAGCAGTTTCTCGGGACAGGTGAACACTGAAGCTTTCTTT | CASSFSGQVNTEAFF
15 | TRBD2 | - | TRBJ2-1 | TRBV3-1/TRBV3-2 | TGTGCCAGCAGCCAAGAGGGGGGGGATTACAATGAGCAGTTCTTC | CASSQEGGDYNEQFF
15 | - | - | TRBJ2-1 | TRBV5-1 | TGCGCCAGCAGCTTGGACGGTTCGTTCTACAATGAGCAGTTCTTC | CASSLDGSFYNEQFF
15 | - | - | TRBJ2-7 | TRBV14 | TGTGCCAGCAGCCGAAAAGAGGCGTCCACCTACGAGCAGTACTTC | CASSRKEASTYEQYF
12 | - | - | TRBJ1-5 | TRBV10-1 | TGCGCCAGCAGTGAGTCGAGTCAGCCCCAGCATTTT | CASSESSQPQHF
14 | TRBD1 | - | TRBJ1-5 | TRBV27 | TGTGCCAGCAGTTTGGTCAGGGGGCTTCAGCCCCAGCATTTT | CASSLVRGLQPQHF
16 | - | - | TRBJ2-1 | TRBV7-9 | TGTGCCAGCAGCTTAAAAGGCGGGACAGCTCACAATGAGCAGTTCTTC | CASSLKGGTAHNEQFF
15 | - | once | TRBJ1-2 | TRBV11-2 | TGTGCCAGCAGCTTTGCGGCCAACGCTAACTATGGCTACACCTTC | CASSFAANANYGYTF
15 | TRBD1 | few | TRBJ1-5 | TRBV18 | TGTGCCAGCTCACAGGGACAGGGGGTTCGTCAGCCCCAGCATTTT | CASSQGQGVRQPQHF
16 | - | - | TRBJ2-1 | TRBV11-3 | TGTGCCAGCAGCCCTTTCGGTTCCGACTCCTACAATGAGCAGTTCTTC | CASSPFGSDSYNEQFF
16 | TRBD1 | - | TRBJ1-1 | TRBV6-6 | TGTGCCAGCAGTTACTCCCCTGGACAGGGGTCCACTGAAGCTTTCTTT | CASSYSPGQGSTEAFF
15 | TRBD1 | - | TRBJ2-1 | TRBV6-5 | TGTGCCAGCAGTTACTCGCAGGGGGCGGGTAATGAGCAGTTCTTC | CASSYSQGAGNEQFF
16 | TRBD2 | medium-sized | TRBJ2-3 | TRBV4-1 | TGCGCCAGCAGCCAGGGGACTAGCGCGAGCACAGATACGCAGTATTTT | CASSQGTSASTDTQYF
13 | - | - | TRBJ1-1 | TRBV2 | TGTGCCAGCAGGTCAGGACTTGTCACTGAAGCTTTCTTT | CASRSGLVTEAFF
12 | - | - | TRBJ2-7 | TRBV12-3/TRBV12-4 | TGTGCCAGCAGGGGCTTCTCCTACGAGCAGTACTTC | CASRGFSYEQYF
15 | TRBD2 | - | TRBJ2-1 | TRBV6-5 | TGTGCCAGCAGTTGGACTAGCGGAACCTACAATGAGCAGTTCTTC | CASSWTSGTYNEQFF
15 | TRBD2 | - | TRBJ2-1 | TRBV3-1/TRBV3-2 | TGTGCCAGCAGCCCCGGGACTAGCGGGACAAATGAGCAGTTCTTC | CASSPGTSGTNEQFF
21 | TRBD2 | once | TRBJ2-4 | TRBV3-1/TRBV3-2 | TGTGCCAGCAGCCAAGATTCTTATTGGGCTAGCGGGAGAAACCCGGGGAGCATTCAGTACTTC | CASSQDSYWASGRNPGSIQYF
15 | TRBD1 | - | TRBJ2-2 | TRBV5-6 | TGTGCCAGCAGCCGACGGGACAGGACCACCGGGGAGCTGTTTTTT | CASSRRDRTTGELFF
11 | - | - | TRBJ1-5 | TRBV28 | TGTGCCAGCCGATCGGTGTCGCCCCAGCATTTT | CASRSVSPQHF
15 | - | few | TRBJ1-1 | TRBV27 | TGTGCCAGCAGTTTATCAACAGGGCTGAACACTGAAGCTTTCTTT | CASSLSTGLNTEAFF
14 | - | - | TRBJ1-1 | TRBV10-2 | TGCGCCAGCAGTGAGTCAAATCCGGGGACTGAAGCTTTCTTT | CASSESNPGTEAFF
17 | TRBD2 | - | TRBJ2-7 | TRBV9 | TGTGCCAGCAGCCCCCCCCGTCTAGCGGGGGGCGCCTACGAGCAGTACTTC | CASSPPRLAGGAYEQYF
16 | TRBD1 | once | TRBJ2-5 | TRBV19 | TGTGCCAGTAGTCCCTTGGGACAGATACTCCAAGAGACCCAGTACTTC | CASSPLGQILQETQYF
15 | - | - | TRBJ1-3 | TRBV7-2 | TGTGCCAGCAGCTTAGGAGAGGTCTCCGGAAACACCATATATTTT | CASSLGEVSGNTIYF
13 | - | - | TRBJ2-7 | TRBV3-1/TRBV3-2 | TGTGCCAGCAGCCAAGACAGCTGGCTAGGGCAGTACTTC | CASSQDSWLGQYF
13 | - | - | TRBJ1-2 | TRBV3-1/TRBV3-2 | TGTGCCAGCAGCCAAGAGGGACTTAGTGGCTACACCTTC | CASSQEGLSGYTF
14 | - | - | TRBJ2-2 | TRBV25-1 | TGTGCCAGCAGTGTAGGGAGCAACACCGGGGAGCTGTTTTTT | CASSVGSNTGELFF
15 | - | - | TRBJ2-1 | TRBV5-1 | TGCGCCAGCAGGGAGTGGCCGCAGAGTTACAATGAGCAGTTCTTC | CASREWPQSYNEQFF
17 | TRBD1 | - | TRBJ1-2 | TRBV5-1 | TGCGCCAGCAGCTGGGGGACCCGGGGACAGGGGACGGGTGGCTACACCTTC | CASSWGTRGQGTGGYTF
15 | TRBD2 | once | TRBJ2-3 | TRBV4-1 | TGCGCCAGCAGCCAAGATCTAGCGGGAGGAGATACGCAGTATTTT | CASSQDLAGGDTQYF
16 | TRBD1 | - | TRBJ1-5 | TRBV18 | TGTGCCAGCTCACCGACGACAGGGGAAGGCAATCAGCCCCAGCATTTT | CASSPTTGEGNQPQHF
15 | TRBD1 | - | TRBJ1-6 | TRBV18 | TGTGCCAGCTCACCCCCGGGACAGGGCGATTCACCCCTCCACTTT | CASSPPGQGDSPLHF
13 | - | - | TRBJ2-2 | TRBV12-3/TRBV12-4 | TGTGCCAGCACCTTACTAGGTACCGGGGAGCTGTTTTTT | CASTLLGTGELFF
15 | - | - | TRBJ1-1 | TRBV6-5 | TGTGCCAGCAGTTATTCGTTTACAGAGAACACTGAAGCTTTCTTT | CASSYSFTENTEAFF
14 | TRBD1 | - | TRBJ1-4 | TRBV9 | TGTGCCAGCAGCGTAGGAACAGGGGCCGAAAAACTGTTTTTT | CASSVGTGAEKLFF
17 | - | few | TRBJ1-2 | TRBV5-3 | TGTGCCAGAAGCTTGGTGGACAGCCGAACTCGTAACTATGGCTACACCTTC | CARSLVDSRTRNYGYTF
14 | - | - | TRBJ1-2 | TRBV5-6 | TGTGCCAGCAGGTTGGGGCAGATTAACTATGGCTACACCTTC | CASRLGQINYGYTF
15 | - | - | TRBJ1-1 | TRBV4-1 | TGCGCCAGCAGCCAACCCCTAGATCTGAACACTGAAGCTTTCTTT | CASSQPLDLNTEAFF
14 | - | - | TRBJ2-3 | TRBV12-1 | TGTGCCAGCAGCTTGACAGGGAGAACAGATACGCAGTATTTT | CASSLTGRTDTQYF
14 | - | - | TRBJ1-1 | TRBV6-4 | TGTGCCAGCAGTGACTCGACAGGGAACACTGAAGCTTTCTTT | CASSDSTGNTEAFF